This entry is about one T cell receptor beta chain. Antigen specificity is unknown. This sample is drawn from a study of cytomegalovirus exposure and HLA in healthy donors. Separation from the approximately 670-subject first cohort characterized the roughly 110-subject validation cohort, to which the donors belonged. Overall study results and limits: The classifier reportedly diagnosed cytomegalovirus status with high specificity and sensitivity. Many donors carried some public TCRs, although rarity characterized most TCR sequences.

The CDR3 is 14 residues long. In germline, CDR1 is MNHEY, CDR2 SVGAGI. V lost 2 bases and J 5 bases, leaving 13 bases between the germline ends. Only in-frame clones appear in the TCRdb table, and some are missing; sequencing was by immunoSEQ multiplex PCR. The sample yields about 160,000 clones, roughly nine tenths seen once. The chain couples TRBV6-5 to TRBJ2-7, with D perhaps TRBD2 (6 bases). This TCR came from a woman aged 25-40 years in good health and CMV-seronegative. Sequenced sample: PBMCs. The CDR3 here is CASSYDGSRDEQYF. The DNA for the CDR3 is TGTGCCAGCAGTTACGACGGGAGTAGGGACGAGCAGTACTTC.